This T cell receptor (beta chain) derives from a study of blood T cell repertoires in COVID-19. Background on the study: From T cells, B-cell-depleted T cells, or PBMCs came the material, which was cDNA or gDNA.

Before they entered the study, exposed participants had met a COVID-19 case within 2 weeks. Generated by immunoSEQ multiplex PCR, the TCRdb table keeps only in-frame clones and is missing some. The sample lists around 400,000 clones; roughly 90% were seen once. From germline, CDR1 is SGHKS and CDR2 YYEKEE (reference sequence). The CDR3 totals 15 residues. V was clipped by 4 bases and J by 8 bases; unmatched bases: 13. The specimen was PBMCs or T cells enriched from blood (not recorded which). This TCR was recovered from a woman between 18 and 29 years old who had been exposed to COVID-19. The chain has TRBV5-5 and TRBJ1-2, with 8 bases aligning to TRBD1. The CDR3 sequence: CASSTDPGGVWGYTF. CDR3 DNA: TGTGCCAGCAGCACCGACCCAGGGGGCGTCTGGGGCTACACCTTC.